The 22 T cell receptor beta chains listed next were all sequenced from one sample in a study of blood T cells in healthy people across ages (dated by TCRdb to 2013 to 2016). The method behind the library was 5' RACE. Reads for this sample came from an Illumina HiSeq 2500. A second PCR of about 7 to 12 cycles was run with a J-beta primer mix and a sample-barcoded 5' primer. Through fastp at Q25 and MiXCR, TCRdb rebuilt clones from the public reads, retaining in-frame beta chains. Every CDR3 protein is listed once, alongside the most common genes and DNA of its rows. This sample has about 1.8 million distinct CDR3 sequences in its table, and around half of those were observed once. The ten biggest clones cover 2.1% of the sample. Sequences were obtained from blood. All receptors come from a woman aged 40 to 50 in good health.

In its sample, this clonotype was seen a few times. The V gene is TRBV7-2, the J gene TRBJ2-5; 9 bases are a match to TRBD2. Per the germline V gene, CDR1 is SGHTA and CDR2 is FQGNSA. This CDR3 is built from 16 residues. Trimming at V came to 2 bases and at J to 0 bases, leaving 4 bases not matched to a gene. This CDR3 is CASSLRPSGDQETQYF. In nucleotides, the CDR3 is TGTGCCAGCAGCTTAAGGCCTAGCGGGGACCAAGAGACCCAGTACTTC.

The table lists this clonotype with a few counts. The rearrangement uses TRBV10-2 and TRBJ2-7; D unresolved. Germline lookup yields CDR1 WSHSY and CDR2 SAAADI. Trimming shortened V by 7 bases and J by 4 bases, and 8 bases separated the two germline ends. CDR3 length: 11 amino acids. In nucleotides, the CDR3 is TGCGCCAGCAAGACACTTTACGAGCAGTACTTC. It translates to CASKTLYEQYF.

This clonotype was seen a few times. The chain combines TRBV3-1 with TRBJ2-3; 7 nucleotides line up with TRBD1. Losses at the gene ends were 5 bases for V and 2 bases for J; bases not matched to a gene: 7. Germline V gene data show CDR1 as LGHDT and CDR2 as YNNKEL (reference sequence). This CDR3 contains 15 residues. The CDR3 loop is CASSIPTGITDTQYF. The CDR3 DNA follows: TGTGCCAGCAGCATACCGACAGGGATCACAGATACGCAGTATTTT.

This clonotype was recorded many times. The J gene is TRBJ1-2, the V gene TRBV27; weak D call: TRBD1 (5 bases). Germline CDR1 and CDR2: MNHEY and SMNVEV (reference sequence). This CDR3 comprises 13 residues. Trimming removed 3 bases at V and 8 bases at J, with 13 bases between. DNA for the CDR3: TGTGCCAGCAGTTTCTCAGGGTGGAGGGGCTACACCTTC. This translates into CASSFSGWRGYTF.

The CDR3 nucleotides read TGTGCCAGCAGTCCGGGACAGGGGCTTTCTGGCTACACCTTC. Encoded protein: CASSPGQGLSGYTF. The gene calls are TRBV27 and TRBJ1-2, with 10 bases aligning to TRBD1. Unmatched junction bases numbered 7, after V lost 5 bases and J lost 7 bases. Germline loops: CDR1 MNHEY, CDR2 SMNVEV (reference sequence). The CDR3 covers 14 residues.

CDR3 amino acids: CASSGTQGQDRKLFF. Written as DNA, the CDR3 is TGCGCCAGCAGCGGAACACAGGGCCAGGATCGAAAACTGTTTTTT. The chain has TRBV5-1 and TRBJ1-4, with D perhaps matching TRBD1 (6 bases). The CDR3 is made up of 15 amino acids. V lost 4 bases and J lost 10, with 20 bases in between. Germline V CDR1 and CDR2: SGHRS, YFSETQ.

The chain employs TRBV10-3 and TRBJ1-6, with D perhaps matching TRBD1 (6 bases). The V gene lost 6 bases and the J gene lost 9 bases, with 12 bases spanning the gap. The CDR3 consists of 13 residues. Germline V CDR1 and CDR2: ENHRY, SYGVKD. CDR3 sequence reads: CAISAEQGSPLHF. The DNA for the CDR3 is TGTGCCATCAGCGCAGAACAGGGTTCACCCCTCCACTTT.

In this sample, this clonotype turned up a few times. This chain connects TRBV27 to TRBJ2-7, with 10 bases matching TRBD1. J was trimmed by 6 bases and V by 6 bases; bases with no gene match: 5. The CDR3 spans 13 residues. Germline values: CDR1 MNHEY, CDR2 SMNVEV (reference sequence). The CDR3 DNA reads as TGTGCCAGCAGACAAGGGACAGGGGTCGAGCAGTACTTC. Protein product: CASRQGTGVEQYF.

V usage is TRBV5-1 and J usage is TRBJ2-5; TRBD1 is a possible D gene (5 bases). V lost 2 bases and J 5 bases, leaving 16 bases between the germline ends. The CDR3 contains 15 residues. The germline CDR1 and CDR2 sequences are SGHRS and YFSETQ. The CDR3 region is CASSFRAGSSETQYF. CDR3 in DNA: TGCGCCAGCAGCTTTCGAGCAGGGTCATCCGAGACCCAGTACTTC.

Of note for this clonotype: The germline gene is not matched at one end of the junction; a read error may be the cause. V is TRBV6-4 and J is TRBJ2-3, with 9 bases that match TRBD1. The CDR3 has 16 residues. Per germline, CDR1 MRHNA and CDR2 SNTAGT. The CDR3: CASSVATGGASDMQYF. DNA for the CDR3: TGTGCCAGCAGTGTGGCCACAGGGGGCGCTTCAGATATGCAGTATTTT.

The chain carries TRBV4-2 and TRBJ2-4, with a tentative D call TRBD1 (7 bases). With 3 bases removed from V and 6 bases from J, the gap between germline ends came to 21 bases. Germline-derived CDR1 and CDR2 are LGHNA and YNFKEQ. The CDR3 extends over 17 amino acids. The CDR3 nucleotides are TGTGCCAGCAGCCACACATCCGGAGGGGGCGCATCAAACATTCAGTACTTC. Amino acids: CASSHTSGGGASNIQYF.

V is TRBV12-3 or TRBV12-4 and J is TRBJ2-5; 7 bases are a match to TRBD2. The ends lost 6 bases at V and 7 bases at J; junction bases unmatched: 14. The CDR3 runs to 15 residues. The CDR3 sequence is CASSRTGGEIVTQYF. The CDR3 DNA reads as TGTGCCAGCAGCCGAACGGGGGGTGAGATTGTGACCCAGTACTTC.

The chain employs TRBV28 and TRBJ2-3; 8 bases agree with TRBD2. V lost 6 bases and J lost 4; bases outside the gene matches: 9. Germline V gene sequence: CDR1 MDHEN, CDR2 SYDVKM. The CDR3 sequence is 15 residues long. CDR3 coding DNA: TGTGCCAGCAGGAGAAGCGGGGGTGGGTCAGATACGCAGTATTTT. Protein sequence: CASRRSGGGSDTQYF.

CDR3 bases: TGTGCCATCAGTGAGAATGGTAGCAATCAGCCCCAGCATTTT. Translated, it gives CAISENGSNQPQHF. V gene TRBV10-3 combines with J gene TRBJ1-5, with D unclear. The CDR3 spans 14 residues. Germline CDR1 ENHRY, CDR2 SYGVKD. V lost 2 bases, J lost 0 bases, and 5 bases lay in between.

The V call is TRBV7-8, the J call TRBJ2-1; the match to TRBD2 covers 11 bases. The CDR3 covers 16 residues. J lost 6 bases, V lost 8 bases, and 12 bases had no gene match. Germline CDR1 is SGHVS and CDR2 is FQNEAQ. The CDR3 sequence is CASAILSGGAVNEQFF. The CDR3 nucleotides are TGTGCCAGCGCCATCCTTAGCGGGGGGGCGGTCAATGAGCAGTTCTTC.

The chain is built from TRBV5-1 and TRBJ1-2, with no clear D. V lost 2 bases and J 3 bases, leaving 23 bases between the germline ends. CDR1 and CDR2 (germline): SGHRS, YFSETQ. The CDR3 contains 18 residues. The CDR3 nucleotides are TGCGCCAGCAGCTTCAGGACGGATTCTTCACCTTTGTACTATGGCTACACCTTC. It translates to CASSFRTDSSPLYYGYTF.

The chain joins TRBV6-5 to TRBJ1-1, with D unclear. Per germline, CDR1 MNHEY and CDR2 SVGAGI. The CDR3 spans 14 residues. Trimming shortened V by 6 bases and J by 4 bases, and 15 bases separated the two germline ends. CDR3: CASRPGPVGTEAFF. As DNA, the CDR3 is TGTGCCAGCAGACCCGGACCGGTAGGCACTGAAGCTTTCTTT.

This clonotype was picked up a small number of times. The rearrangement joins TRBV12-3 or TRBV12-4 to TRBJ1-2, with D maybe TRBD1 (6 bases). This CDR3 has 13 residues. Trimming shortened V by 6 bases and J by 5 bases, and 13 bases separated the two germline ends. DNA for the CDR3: TGTGCCAGCAGCACCGCAAGGGGGTATGGCTACACCTTC. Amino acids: CASSTARGYGYTF.

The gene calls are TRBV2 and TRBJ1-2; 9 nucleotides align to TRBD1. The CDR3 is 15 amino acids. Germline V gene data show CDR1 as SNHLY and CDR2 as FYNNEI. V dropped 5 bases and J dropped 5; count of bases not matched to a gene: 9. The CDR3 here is CASSLRPDRGYGYTF. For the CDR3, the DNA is TGTGCCAGCAGTCTTCGACCCGACAGGGGGTATGGCTACACCTTC.

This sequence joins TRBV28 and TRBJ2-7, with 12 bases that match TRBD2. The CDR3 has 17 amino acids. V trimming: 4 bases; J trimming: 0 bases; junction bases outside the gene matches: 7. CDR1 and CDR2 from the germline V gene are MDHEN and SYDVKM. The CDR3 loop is CASSWGLAGASSYEQYF. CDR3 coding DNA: TGTGCCAGCAGTTGGGGACTAGCGGGCGCGAGCTCCTACGAGCAGTACTTC.

This CDR3 reads CASRVILAKNIQYF. The CDR3 DNA follows: TGTGCCAGCAGGGTAATTCTAGCCAAAAACATTCAGTACTTC. The chain has TRBV2 and TRBJ2-7, with D uncertain. The DNA end favors TRBJ2-4, so the J call may be wrong. This CDR3 has 14 residues. CDR1 and CDR2 (germline): SNHLY, FYNNEI.

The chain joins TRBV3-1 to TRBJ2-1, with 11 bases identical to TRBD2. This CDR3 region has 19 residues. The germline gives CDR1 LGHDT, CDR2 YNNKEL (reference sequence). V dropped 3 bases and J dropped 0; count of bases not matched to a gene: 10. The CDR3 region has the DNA TGTGCCAGCAGCCAGCTAGCGGGGGGACCCCGTAGCTCCTACAATGAGCAGTTCTTC. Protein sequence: CASSQLAGGPRSSYNEQFF.